The clone carrying this T cell receptor beta chain was recorded only once. The antigen is unknown. CDR1 is SGDLS, CDR2 YYNGEE, per germline. The J segment lost 3 bases and the V segment lost 2 bases, leaving 5 bases of the junction unmatched. The CDR3 has 16 residues. Some clones are missing from TCRdb's copy, which holds only in-frame ones; the method was immunoSEQ multiplex PCR. The sample holds more than 10,000 clones, roughly 75% seen once. These data come from a study of OX40 agonist ivuxolimab in advanced cancers. Study information: The patients received ivuxolimab by intravenous route every 2 weeks at 0.01 to 10 mg/kg. Points from the study as a whole: There were, on average, more expanded clones in CD8+ T cells than in CD4+. Low levels of normalized T-cell clonal expansion also appeared in some nonresponders.

V usage is TRBV9 and J usage is TRBJ2-2; 9 bases line up with TRBD1. This TCR was recovered from an adult with an advanced solid tumor such as melanoma, head and neck, liver or kidney cancer. The material sequenced was CD4+ or CD8+ T cells sorted from blood, taken in a trial of the OX40 agonist ivuxolimab. The CDR3 sequence is CASSVSGTGYTGELFF. CDR3 DNA: TGTGCCAGCAGCGTCTCCGGGACAGGGTACACCGGGGAGCTGTTTTTT.